This T cell receptor (beta chain) was identified during a study of Graves' ophthalmopathy and Graves' hyperthyroidism. Overall study context: Stable hyperthyroidism meant no ophthalmopathy within 18 months of follow-up. General study results and limits: Most expanded thyroid clonotypes above 0.001 frequency also appeared in blood. Separation of ophthalmopathy from stable hyperthyroidism was achieved by a 13-signature model, at about 90% sensitivity and approximately 81% specificity.

Exclusion covered patients with other autoimmune diseases or uncontrolled infections (as well as pregnancy or lactation). Researchers took RNA transcripts and amplified TCR beta CDR3 regions from them. In the first round, RT-PCR was carried out with HTBI primers, and a multiplex PCR formed the second round. MiXCR, applied by TCRdb to the multiplex PCR reads, yields one record per CDR3 protein. This sample carries 500,000 to 700,000 distinct CDR3 sequences, about two fifths of them seen once, and the ten largest clones take about 4%. This clonotype was found a few times. The target antigen is unknown. The sample was peripheral blood or thyroid tissue (not recorded which). The sequence was collected from an adult man with Graves' hyperthyroidism.

CDR3 sequence: CASSLLVGEGNTIYF. The CDR3 DNA follows: TGTGCCAGCAGTCTATTGGTGGGGGAAGGAAACACCATATATTTT. The chain joins TRBV28 to TRBJ1-3, with D possibly being TRBD1 (5 bases). Trimming removed 5 bases from V and 4 bases from J, with 15 bases in between. Germline loops: CDR1 MDHEN, CDR2 SYDVKM. This CDR3 spans 15 amino acids.